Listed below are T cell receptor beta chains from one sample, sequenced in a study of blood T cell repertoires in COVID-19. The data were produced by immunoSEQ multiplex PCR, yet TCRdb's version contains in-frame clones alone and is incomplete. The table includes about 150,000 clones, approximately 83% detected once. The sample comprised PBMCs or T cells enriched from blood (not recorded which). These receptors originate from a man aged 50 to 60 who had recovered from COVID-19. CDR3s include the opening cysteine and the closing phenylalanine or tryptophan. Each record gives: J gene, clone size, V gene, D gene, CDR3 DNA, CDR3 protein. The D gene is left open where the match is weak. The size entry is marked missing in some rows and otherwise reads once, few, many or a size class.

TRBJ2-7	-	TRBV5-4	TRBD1	TGTGCCAGCAGCGGGGGGACAGGGGCCTACGAGCAGTACTTC	CASSGGTGAYEQYF
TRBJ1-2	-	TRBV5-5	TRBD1	TGTGCCAGCAGCGCAGAATACAGGGGTGAATATGGCTACACCTTC	CASSAEYRGEYGYTF
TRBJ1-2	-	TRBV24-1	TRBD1	TGTGCCACCAACGAGGGGGCCCCTAACTATGGCTACACCTTC	CATNEGAPNYGYTF
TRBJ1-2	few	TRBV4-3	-	TGCGCCAGCAGCCCCCAGGCAGGGGAGCGGGGCTACACCTTC	CASSPQAGERGYTF
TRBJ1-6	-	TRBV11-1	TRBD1	TGTGCCAGCAGCCCTGGACAGGGGGCAAGGTCACCCCTCCACTTT	CASSPGQGARSPLHF
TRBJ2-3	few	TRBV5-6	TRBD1	TGTGCCAGCAGCTGGGGACAGACCACAGATACGCAGTATTTT	CASSWGQTTDTQYF
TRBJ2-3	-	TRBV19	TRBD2	TGTGCCAGTAGTACCCTAGCGGCCACAGATACGCAGTATTTT	CASSTLAATDTQYF
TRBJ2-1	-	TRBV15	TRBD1	TGTGCCACCAGCAGTCCGGGACAGGCTGGGAATGAGCAGTTCTTC	CATSSPGQAGNEQFF
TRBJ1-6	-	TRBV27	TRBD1	TGTGCCAGCAGTGCTAGAAGAACAACAGGGGGTGGAGAGAGTTCACCCCTCCACTTT	CASSARRTTGGGESSPLHF
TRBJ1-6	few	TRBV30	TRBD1	TGTGCCTGGTCGGGGACAGTCTTTAATTCACCCCTCCACTTT	CAWSGTVFNSPLHF
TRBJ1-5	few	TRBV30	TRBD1	TGTGCCTGGAGTAGACAGGGGGCGGCTGGGGGGGCCCAGCATTTT	CAWSRQGAAGGAQHF
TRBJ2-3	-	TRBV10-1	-	TGCGCCAGCAGTGACCAGGGGCGGGGGCCAAGTACAAATACGCAGTATTTT	CASSDQGRGPSTNTQYF
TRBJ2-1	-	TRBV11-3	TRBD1	TGTGCCAGCAGCTTAGGAGACAGGGATGGCGGTGGGCAGTTCTTC	CASSLGDRDGGGQFF
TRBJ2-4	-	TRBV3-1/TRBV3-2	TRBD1	TGTGCCAGCAGCCAAGTGGGACAGGGTCAAGCCAAAAACATTCAGTACTTC	CASSQVGQGQAKNIQYF
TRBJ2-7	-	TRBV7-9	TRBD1	TGTGCCAGCAGCTTAGCTCCTGGACAGGTCACCTACGAGCAGTACTTC	CASSLAPGQVTYEQYF
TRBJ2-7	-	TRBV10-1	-	TGCGCCAGCAGTGACGAGGGGGCCTACGAGCAGTACTTC	CASSDEGAYEQYF
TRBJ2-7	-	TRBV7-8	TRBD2	TGTGCCAGCAGTGCTGCGGGGGGCGCCTACGAGCAGTACTTC	CASSAAGGAYEQYF
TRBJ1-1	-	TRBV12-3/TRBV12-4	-	TGTGCCAGCAGTTTAAGGGAGGCTACTGAAGCTTTCTTT	CASSLREATEAFF
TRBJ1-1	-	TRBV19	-	TGTGCCAGTAGTATAGAGGGACCGGGACAGAACACTGAAGCTTTCTTT	CASSIEGPGQNTEAFF
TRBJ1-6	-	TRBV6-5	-	TGTGCCAGCAGTTACTCGAGGACGGGGGACTCACCCCTCCACTTT	CASSYSRTGDSPLHF
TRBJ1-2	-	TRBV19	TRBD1	TGTGCCAGTAGTAGCGGGACAGGGTTTGGCTACACCTTC	CASSSGTGFGYTF
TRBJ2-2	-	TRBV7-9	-	TGTGCCATCCTACGGGACTTAAACACCGGGGAGCTGTTTTTT	CAILRDLNTGELFF
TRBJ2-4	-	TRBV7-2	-	TGTGCCAGCAGCTTAGCACGGGATGTTGAGCTAGCCAAAAACATTCAGTACTTC	CASSLARDVELAKNIQYF
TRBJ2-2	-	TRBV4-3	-	TGCGCCAGCAGCCAAGATACGGGGAAGACCACCGGGGAGCTGTTTTTT	CASSQDTGKTTGELFF
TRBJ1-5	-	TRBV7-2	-	TGTGCCAGCGGGCAGACTAATAGCAATCAGCCCCAGCATTTT	CASGQTNSNQPQHF
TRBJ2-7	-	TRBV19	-	TGTGCCAGTAGTCGAGCCCGGGGCTCCTACGAGCAGTACTTC	CASSRARGSYEQYF
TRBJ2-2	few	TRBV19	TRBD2	TGTGCCAGTAAAAAGCGGGGGGAGAACACCGGGGAGCTGTTTTTT	CASKKRGENTGELFF
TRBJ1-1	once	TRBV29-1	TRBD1	TGCAGCGTTGGGATCACAGGGGGAGGCACTGAAGCTTTCTTT	CSVGITGGGTEAFF
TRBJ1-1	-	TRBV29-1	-	TGCAGCGTTGTAGCGGGGCTGAACACTGAAGCTTTCTTT	CSVVAGLNTEAFF
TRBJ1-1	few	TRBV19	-	TGTGCCAGTAGTACTCCCCGCGGGGCGAACACTGAAGCTTTCTTT	CASSTPRGANTEAFF
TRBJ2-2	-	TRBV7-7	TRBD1	TGTGCTAGCAGCCCACAGGGGGCGCCCACCGGGGAGCTGTTTTTT	CASSPQGAPTGELFF
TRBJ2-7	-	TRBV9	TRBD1	TGTGCCAGCAGCGGTTACGGGACAGGGGCAGGCGAGCAGTACTTC	CASSGYGTGAGEQYF
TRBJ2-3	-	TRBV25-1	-	TGTGCCAGCAGTGAAAACTTCTATACGCAGTATTTT	CASSENFYTQYF
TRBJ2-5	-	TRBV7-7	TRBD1	TGTGCTAGCAGCTTAGGAGTCGCCAGGGGGCGTGAGACCCAGTACTTC	CASSLGVARGRETQYF
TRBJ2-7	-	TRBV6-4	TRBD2	TGTGCCAGCCACCCGTCCGAGCGGGGTAGCTCCTACGAGCAGTACTTC	CASHPSERGSSYEQYF
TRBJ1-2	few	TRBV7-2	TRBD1	TGTGCCAGCAGCCGGGACAGGGTAAAGGACTATGGCTACACCTTC	CASSRDRVKDYGYTF
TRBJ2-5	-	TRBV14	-	TGTGCCAGCAGCCCGAGGGGGGGCTATACGGAGACCCAGTACTTC	CASSPRGGYTETQYF
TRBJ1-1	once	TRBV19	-	TGTGCCAGTAAGAATCCGGGACATAACACTGAAGCTTTCTTT	CASKNPGHNTEAFF
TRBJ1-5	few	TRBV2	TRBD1	TGTGCCAGCCAAGACAGGGTGGATCAGCCCCAGCATTTT	CASQDRVDQPQHF
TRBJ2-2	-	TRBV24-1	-	TGTGCCACCAGAAAGACAGGTAACACCGGGGAGCTGTTTTTT	CATRKTGNTGELFF
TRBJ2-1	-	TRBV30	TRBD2	TGTGCCTGGAGCGACAGGGGTAGCGGGGGGGCCCATGAGCAGTTCTTC	CAWSDRGSGGAHEQFF
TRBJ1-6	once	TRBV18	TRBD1	TGTGCCAGCTCATCCGGGACAGGGGGAGGTTCACCCCTCCACTTT	CASSSGTGGGSPLHF
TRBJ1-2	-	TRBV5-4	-	TGTGCTATCACAGGGCGCTATGGCTACACCTTC	CAITGRYGYTF
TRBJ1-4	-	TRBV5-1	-	TGCGCCAGCGGAGCGACAGGCGCGGTGGATGAAAAACTGTTTTTT	CASGATGAVDEKLFF
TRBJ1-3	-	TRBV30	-	TGTGCCTGGAGTGTGTGGGGCAGGGGCTCTGGAAACACCATATATTTT	CAWSVWGRGSGNTIYF
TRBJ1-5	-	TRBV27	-	TGTGCCAGCAGTTTATCTACAGATAGCAATCAGCCCCAGCATTTT	CASSLSTDSNQPQHF
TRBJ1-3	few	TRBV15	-	TGTGCCACCAGTTACAGGGATTCTGGAAACACCATATATTTT	CATSYRDSGNTIYF
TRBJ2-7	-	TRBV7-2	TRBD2	TGTGCCAGCAGCTCAGGACTAGCGGGGGGGCTCGAGCAGTACTTC	CASSSGLAGGLEQYF